The source of this TCR beta chain is a study of blood T cells in healthy people across ages. General study findings and limits: Across samples, TCR beta diversity tracked strongly with naive T cell percentage. Possibly confounding the expanded clonotype changes was the fact that donor CMV status was unknown.

This CDR3 spans 14 amino acids. Germline V gene lookup returns CDR1 MNHNS and CDR2 SASEGT. V dropped 11 bases and J dropped 0 bases, with 14 bases sitting between them. It was with a sample-barcoded 5' primer and a J-beta primer mix that a second PCR of roughly 7 to 12 cycles was run. TCRdb re-analysed the 5' RACE reads in MiXCR, keeping a single row per CDR3 protein. Among about 780,000 distinct CDR3 sequences listed, roughly 24% were seen once. About this clonotype: Its antigen is currently unknown.

This same sample was also part of a study on T cells of mothers and their children.

Sequenced sample: blood. The V and J genes are TRBV6-1 and TRBJ2-1; D unresolved. This TCR derives from a boy aged 5-17 years in good health. CDR3 sequence reads: CASKGKSSYNEQFF. CDR3 DNA: TGTGCCTCGAAAGGGAAGAGCTCCTACAATGAGCAGTTCTTC.